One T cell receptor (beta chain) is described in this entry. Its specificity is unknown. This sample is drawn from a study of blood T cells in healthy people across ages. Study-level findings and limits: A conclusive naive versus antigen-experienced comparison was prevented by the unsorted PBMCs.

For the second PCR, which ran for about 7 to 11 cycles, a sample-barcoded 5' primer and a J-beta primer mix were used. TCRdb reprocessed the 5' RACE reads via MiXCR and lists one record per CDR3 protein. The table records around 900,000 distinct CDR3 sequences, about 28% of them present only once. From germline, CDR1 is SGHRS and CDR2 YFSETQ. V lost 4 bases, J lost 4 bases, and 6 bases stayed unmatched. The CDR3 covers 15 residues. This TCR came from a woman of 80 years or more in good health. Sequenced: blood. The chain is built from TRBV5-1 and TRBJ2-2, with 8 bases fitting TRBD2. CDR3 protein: CASSTGGIPTGELFF. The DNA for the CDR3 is TGCGCCAGCAGCACGGGGGGGATCCCCACCGGGGAGCTGTTTTTT.